A selection of T cell receptor beta chains follows, all from one sample in a study of T cell changes during pregnancy in multiple sclerosis. Repertoires were generated with immunoSEQ multiplex PCR, while TCRdb's copy carries only in-frame clones and drops some. The sample comprises roughly 110,000 clones, about 94% of which are singletons, and about 1.5% rests with the top ten. Sequencing was performed on peripheral blood, taken in the third trimester of pregnancy. These receptors came from a female donor with multiple sclerosis, enrolled in a pregnancy study. CDR3s include the opening cysteine and the closing phenylalanine or tryptophan. Fields, in order: J gene, V gene, CDR3 protein.

j_call: TRBJ1-1; v_call: TRBV7-9; cdr3_aa: CASSFDRDTEAFF
j_call: TRBJ1-1; v_call: TRBV5-1; cdr3_aa: CASSSQGRNTEAFF
j_call: TRBJ2-1; v_call: TRBV5-4; cdr3_aa: CASSLGGGSNEQFF
j_call: TRBJ1-1; v_call: TRBV19; cdr3_aa: CASSTGTEAFF
j_call: TRBJ2-7; v_call: TRBV7-2; cdr3_aa: CASSLMGTGSYEQYF
j_call: TRBJ1-2; v_call: TRBV28; cdr3_aa: CASSTRRGPTYGYTF
j_call: TRBJ1-5; v_call: TRBV18; cdr3_aa: CASSPFIAEGDNQPQHF
j_call: TRBJ2-1; v_call: TRBV9; cdr3_aa: CASSLGQGNEQFF
j_call: TRBJ1-2; v_call: TRBV27; cdr3_aa: CASSPLGGGGWSGYTF
j_call: TRBJ1-2; v_call: TRBV9; cdr3_aa: CASSVGDREGYTF
j_call: TRBJ2-5; v_call: TRBV5-5; cdr3_aa: CASSRTSQETQYF
j_call: TRBJ2-1; v_call: TRBV11-2; cdr3_aa: CASSLGGHQQFF
j_call: TRBJ2-1; v_call: TRBV19; cdr3_aa: CATQAGRGDNEQFF
j_call: TRBJ2-2; v_call: TRBV2; cdr3_aa: CASSGTANTGELFF
j_call: TRBJ2-2; v_call: TRBV18; cdr3_aa: CASSGLPGGELFF
j_call: TRBJ2-1; v_call: TRBV5-1; cdr3_aa: CASSLNRASGTRFSYNEQFF
j_call: TRBJ2-7; v_call: TRBV6-1; cdr3_aa: CASSENPGQAGPYEQYF
j_call: TRBJ2-7; v_call: TRBV25-1; cdr3_aa: CASSEQLAGARRYEQYF
j_call: TRBJ1-2; v_call: TRBV7-9; cdr3_aa: CASSTTRTGTNYGYTF
j_call: TRBJ2-5; v_call: TRBV5-1; cdr3_aa: CASSLGLAGELGETQYF
j_call: TRBJ2-3; v_call: TRBV25-1; cdr3_aa: CASSELAGGSDTQYF
j_call: TRBJ2-3; v_call: TRBV28; cdr3_aa: CASSLGQGLADNTDTQYF
j_call: TRBJ2-4; v_call: TRBV4-1; cdr3_aa: CASSPQVGVNIQYF
j_call: TRBJ1-1; v_call: TRBV6-4; cdr3_aa: CASRDPGSTEAFF
j_call: TRBJ2-2; v_call: TRBV6-5; cdr3_aa: CASSYGTENTGELFF
j_call: TRBJ2-1; v_call: TRBV5-1; cdr3_aa: CASSDKFSSYNEQFF
j_call: TRBJ2-7; v_call: TRBV7-9; cdr3_aa: CASKGSAYEQYF
j_call: TRBJ2-7; v_call: TRBV30; cdr3_aa: CAWGARGYEQYF
j_call: TRBJ2-7; v_call: TRBV6-6; cdr3_aa: CASSTQGYEQYF